This TCR beta chain was identified in a study of T cells in narcolepsy. The length of the CDR3 is 14 residues. The V gene lost 7 bases and the J gene lost 7 bases, with 20 bases spanning the gap. In germline, CDR1 is MNHGY, CDR2 SAAAGT. Clones were sequenced by immunoSEQ multiplex PCR, and TCRdb holds only the in-frame ones, with some missing. Of about 29,000 clones in the sample, about 87% were seen once. Remarks on this clone: The antigen is not known.

Whole-study results and caveats: Reportedly, autoreactive clonotypes were serially detected in patients' blood but not controls'. Autoreactive HCRT-specific and TRIB2-specific clonotypes were marked in same-patient CSF-versus-blood CD4+ comparisons.

The sequence derives from a human donor in good health. The chain uses TRBV6-8 and TRBJ2-7; either TRBD1 or TRBD2 may fit D (5 bases each). The specimen sequenced was memory (CD45RA-) CD4+ T cells from blood. Here the CDR3 DNA reads TGTGCCAGCAACCCAGCAGGGACCGAGGGGGAGCAGTACTTC. As protein: CASNPAGTEGEQYF.